This T cell receptor (beta chain) originates from a study of T-cell memory formation after mild COVID-19 (dated by TCRdb to about 2021). Study-wide context: TCR sequence clusters from the two donors were found to be largely donor specific. The cohort was made up of two young adult volunteers, one female and one male, who were previously healthy. In a couple of donors, T-cell clones that expanded and contracted after mild COVID-19 were tracked by sequencing TCRalpha and TCRbeta repertoires over time.

Concerning this clonotype itself: Its antigen is still unknown. No base qualities exist here, and no much larger clone lies one base off it.

Ficoll-Paque density gradient centrifugation was the method used to isolate PBMCs. Sequenced on an Illumina NovaSeq 6000. Using 5'RACE with constant-segment primers, TCRalpha and TCRbeta cDNA libraries were constructed, with sample barcodes and unique molecular identifiers added in the process. Trizol reagent was used to extract RNA from every sample. Amplification of the libraries took two PCR steps, and the second step added a second sample barcode plus Illumina TruSeq adapters. Sequencing of the libraries was done on an Illumina NovaSeq, producing 2 x 150 bp paired-end reads. The paper's data handling went like this. With migec v1.2.7, reads were demultiplexed and then collapsed into UMI-guided consensus sequences. Using mixcr v2.1.11, UMI consensuses were aligned to TRA and TRB V and J templates and then assembled into clonotypes. Expanded or contracted clonotypes were those called significant by both edgeR and NoisET, with noise models trained on biological replicates. For edgeR calls, the thresholds were a false discovery rate-adjusted p below 0.01 and a log2 fold-change of 1. As an exploratory analysis of dynamics, max-normalized trajectories of the 1000 most abundant clonotypes were examined by PCA with hierarchical clustering. Separately sequenced CD4+ and CD8+ repertoires were used to assign a CD4 or CD8 phenotype to each responding clone. TCRdb itself trimmed the public reads at Q25 with fastp, ran MiXCR and retained productive beta chains. Rows with a matching CDR3 protein are joined into one entry that keeps the most common DNA and genes. The V and J calls and clone size are TCRdb's, not the authors'. The sample table shows tens of thousands of distinct CDR3 sequences, and approximately 13% are seen once. The ten largest clones take up around 31% of the sample.

V is pared back by 1 base and J by 7 bases, with 14 bases lying between the germline termini. As encoded in the germline V gene, CDR1 is MGHRA while CDR2 is YSYEKL. The CDR3 measures 15 amino acids from cysteine to phenylalanine. Of the read, only the CDR3 DNA is kept; its 45 bases are in frame from base 1. Study-wide conclusions, independent of this receptor: The detection of some responding clones in pre-infection memory suggests that pre-existing cross-reactive memory T cells joined the SARS-CoV-2 response. Only two mild cases were covered by the study, and larger cohorts that include severe cases with pre-infection samples were considered necessary. Contracting CD4+ clones appeared mostly in the CM and EM memory subsets, whereas CD8+ clones were enriched in EMRA. From day 15 to 85, contracting clones showed balanced CD4/CD8 phenotypes, whereas a second wave of clones that expanded from day 15 to 37 leaned towards CD4+. SARS-CoV-2 specificity was not confirmed for the second-wave clones peaking on day 37.

The sequence links TRBV4-1 to TRBJ1-5, and the D gene may be TRBD1, 6 bases matching. The clonotype originates from an adult woman who had mild COVID-19 (a few samples of this study predate the infection). The sample titles of this study are shuffled in the database, so cell type and time point are left out; the donor was told from shared clones. The material sequenced was PBMCs or a T cell subset sorted from them (not recorded which). The nucleotides read TGCGCCAGCAGCCAAGTACAGGGTCGGGGACAGCCCCAGCATTTT. Its protein reads: CASSQVQGRGQPQHF.